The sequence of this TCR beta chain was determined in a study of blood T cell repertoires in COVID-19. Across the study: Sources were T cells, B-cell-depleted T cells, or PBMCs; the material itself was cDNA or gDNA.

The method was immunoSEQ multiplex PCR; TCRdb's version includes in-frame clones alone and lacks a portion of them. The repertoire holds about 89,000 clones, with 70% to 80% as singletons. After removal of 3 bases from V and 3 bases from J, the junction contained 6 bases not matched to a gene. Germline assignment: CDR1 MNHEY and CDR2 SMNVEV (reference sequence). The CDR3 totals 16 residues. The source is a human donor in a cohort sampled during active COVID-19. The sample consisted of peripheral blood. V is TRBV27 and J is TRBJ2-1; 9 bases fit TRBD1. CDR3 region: CASSFTGTGNYNEQFF. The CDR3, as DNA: TGTGCCAGCAGTTTTACCGGGACAGGGAACTACAATGAGCAGTTCTTC.